The 18 T cell receptor beta chains reported below all come from one sample, sequenced in a study of CD8 T cells in Susac syndrome. cDNA came from about 0.5 to 1 ug RNA primed by random hexamers. TCRdb recomputed calls from the immunoSEQ multiplex PCR reads with MiXCR, one row per CDR3 protein. The sample records about 110,000 distinct CDR3 sequences, 96% being singletons. The sequenced sample consisted of CD4+ T cells from PBMCs. These TCRs come from a human donor in good health.

The V and J genes are TRBV6-2 or TRBV6-3 and TRBJ1-2, with D hard to call. CDR3 length equals 13 residues. Per germline, CDR1 MNHEY and CDR2 SVGEGT. The germline V and J ends were trimmed by 2 bases and 1 base, with 5 bases remaining between them. In nucleotides, the CDR3 is TGTGCCAGCAGTTACGCAGATAACTATGGCTACACCTTC. It translates to CASSYADNYGYTF.

The chain joins TRBV6-4 to TRBJ1-5; tentative D call: TRBD1 (5 bases). Between the trimmed V and J ends, which lost 5 bases and 7 bases, there was a span of 15 bases. Per germline, CDR1 MRHNA and CDR2 SNTAGT. The CDR3 is 14 amino acids. DNA of the CDR3: TGTGCCAGCAGTCGCTCTCCAGGGAACCAGCCCCAGCATTTT. Residues: CASSRSPGNQPQHF.

This chain uses TRBV7-8 with TRBJ2-7, with TRBD2 identical over 11 bases. CDR1 is SGHVS and CDR2 is FQNEAQ in the germline V gene. Trimming removed 5 bases from V and 6 bases from J; junction bases left unmatched: 9. The CDR3 spans 15 residues. CDR3 protein: CASSRTSGSLSEQYF. The CDR3 nucleotides read TGTGCCAGCAGCCGCACTAGCGGGAGTCTCTCCGAGCAGTACTTC. Variable domain in full (rest from reference TRBV7-8 and TRBJ2-7): GAGVSQSPRYKVAKRGQDVALRCDPISGHVSLFWYQQALGQGPEFLTYFQNEAQLDKSGLPSDRFFAERPEGSVSTLKIQRTQQEDSAVYLCASSRTSGSLSEQYFGPGTRLTVT.

This chain joins TRBV20-1 and TRBJ2-1, with D possibly being TRBD1 (6 bases). Germline V gene lookup returns CDR1 DFQATT and CDR2 SNEGSKA (reference sequence). Trimming shortened V by 5 bases and J by 6 bases, and 17 bases separated the two germline ends. This CDR3 has 14 amino acids. CDR3 DNA sequence: TGCAGTGCTCCTCTACAGGGAGTTGGCAATGAGCAGTTCTTC. Translating gives CSAPLQGVGNEQFF.

This chain joins TRBV7-3 and TRBJ1-1; D may be TRBD1 (6 bases). Per the germline V gene, CDR1 is SGHTA and CDR2 is FQGTGA. Deletions cut 7 bases from V and 5 bases from J, with 17 bases between. CDR3 size: 14 residues. In DNA, the CDR3 is TGTGCCAGCACGCAGTCCAGGGGATCGACTGAAGCTTTCTTT. Protein product: CASTQSRGSTEAFF. Looking up the rest from reference TRBV7-3 and TRBJ1-1 gives the full variable domain: GAGVSQTPSNKVTEKGKYVELRCDPISGHTALYWYRQSLGQGPEFLIYFQGTGAADDSGLPNDRFFAVRPEGSVSTLKIQRTERGDSAVYLCASTQSRGSTEAFFGQGTRLTVV.

CDR3: CASSPGTGLRETQYF. The CDR3, as DNA: TGTGCCAGCAGTCCCGGGACAGGGTTGAGAGAGACCCAGTACTTC. This chain links TRBV12-3 or TRBV12-4 with TRBJ2-5; 9 bases align to TRBD1. V shed 5 bases and J 4 bases; nucleotides not matched to a gene: 8. This CDR3 comprises 15 residues.

This sequence joins TRBV29-1 and TRBJ1-1; D ambiguous. Germline V gene sequence: CDR1 SQVTM, CDR2 ANQGSEA. This CDR3 has 12 residues. CDR3 sequence reads: CSGTGWDTEAFF. In nucleotides, the CDR3 is TGCAGTGGAACGGGGTGGGACACTGAAGCTTTCTTT. Drawing the rest from reference TRBV29-1 and TRBJ1-1, the complete variable domain is SAVISQKPSRDICQRGTSLTIQCQVDSQVTMMFWYRQQPGQSLTLIATANQGSEATYESGFVIDKFPISRPNLTFSTLTVSNMSPEDSSIYLCSGTGWDTEAFFGQGTRLTVV.

The rearrangement links TRBV24-1 to TRBJ2-3; unclear D gene. The CDR3 loop spans 12 amino acids. V was shortened by 6 bases and J by 3 bases, with 6 bases between the two germline ends. Germline V gene lookup returns CDR1 KGHDR and CDR2 SFDVKD. CDR3 in amino acids: CATSLGTDTQYF. The CDR3 region has the DNA TGTGCCACCAGTCTCGGAACAGATACGCAGTATTTT.

This chain links TRBV4-1 with TRBJ2-7; a weak D match, TRBD2 (6 bases). Trimming took off 1 base at V and 0 bases at J, with 28 bases between the two ends. Germline-derived CDR1 and CDR2 are MGHRA and YSYEKL. This CDR3 region has 21 residues. The CDR3 spells CASSQGPPPSFRGRDSYEQYF. The CDR3 nucleotides are TGCGCCAGCAGCCAAGGTCCCCCTCCTTCGTTTAGAGGGCGGGACTCCTACGAGCAGTACTTC.

This sequence joins TRBV4-3 and TRBJ2-7, with a weak D call TRBD2 (6 bases). The ends were cut back, 1 base at V and 5 bases at J, with 15 bases in the middle. Germline assignment: CDR1 LGHNA and CDR2 YSLEER. The CDR3 is 15 residues long. The chain's CDR3 is CASSQAFAGFHEQYF. The CDR3 DNA sequence: TGCGCCAGCAGCCAAGCTTTCGCGGGGTTCCACGAGCAGTACTTC.

This clonotype was found once. The chain combines TRBV5-6 with TRBJ2-5, with 9 bases matching TRBD1. V was clipped by 4 bases and J by 6 bases; unmatched bases: 7. The CDR3 runs to 14 residues. Germline values: CDR1 SGHDT, CDR2 YYEEEE. CDR3 bases: TGTGCCAGCAGCGCGGGACAGGGACTGAAGACCCAGTACTTC. Translating gives CASSAGQGLKTQYF.

CDR3 in amino acids: CASSRMGGRGAYEQYF. CDR3 bases: TGCGCCAGCAGTAGGATGGGGGGGAGAGGGGCCTACGAGCAGTACTTC. This chain links TRBV4-3 with TRBJ2-7; 7 bases fit TRBD2. The CDR3 length is 16 residues. The V and J ends lost 6 bases and 2 bases, in that order; junction bases with no gene match: 13. CDR1 LGHNA and CDR2 YSLEER come from the germline V gene.

The chain joins TRBV19 to TRBJ2-7, with 8 bases matching TRBD1. The CDR3 is 15 residues long. Trimming took 2 bases from V and 0 from J; bases not matched to a gene: 3. Looked up from germline, CDR1 is LNHDA and CDR2 is SQIVND (reference sequence). The CDR3 reads CASSIRQGSSYEQYF. The CDR3 nucleotides are TGTGCCAGTAGTATAAGACAGGGGAGCTCCTACGAGCAGTACTTC.

The chain has TRBV5-1 and TRBJ1-1; D not resolved. Trimming shortened V by 4 bases and J by 5 bases, and 9 bases separated the two germline ends. The CDR3 has 12 residues. Germline CDR1 and CDR2: SGHRS and YFSETQ. The CDR3 here is CASSRGKTEAFF. The CDR3 bases are TGCGCCAGCAGCCGAGGGAAAACTGAAGCTTTCTTT.

The CDR3 region has the DNA TGTGCCAGCAGCTTAGGGGGAACCCCCGGCACAGATACGCAGTATTTT. Its translation is CASSLGGTPGTDTQYF. This rearrangement joins TRBV7-9 to TRBJ2-3; no firm D call. V lost 1 base and J lost 1, with 12 bases in between. The CDR3 runs 16 residues. Germline V gives CDR1 SEHNR, CDR2 FQNEAQ (reference sequence).

This chain links TRBV4-3 with TRBJ2-7; D not certain. The germline gives CDR1 LGHNA, CDR2 YSLEER. This CDR3 comprises 13 residues. Trimming left V 0 bases short and J 2 bases short, with 5 bases between. CDR3 nucleotide sequence: TGCGCCAGCAGCCAAGAAATCACCTACGAGCAGTACTTC. Translated: CASSQEITYEQYF.

The chain uses TRBV9 and TRBJ2-3; 8 nucleotides line up with TRBD2. The CDR3 extends over 16 amino acids. Germline CDR1 reads SGDLS; CDR2 reads YYNGEE. The V segment lost 3 bases and the J segment 0 bases; nucleotides outside the gene matches: 6. The CDR3 DNA sequence: TGTGCCAGCAGCGCCGGACTAGCTGCAAGCACAGATACGCAGTATTTT. Translating it yields CASSAGLAASTDTQYF.

The chain recombines TRBV7-2 with TRBJ2-1; tentative D call: TRBD2 (6 bases). The V gene lost 3 bases and the J gene lost 0 bases, with 9 bases spanning the gap. The CDR3 consists of 15 residues. Germline V CDR1 and CDR2: SGHTA, FQGNSA. CDR3 sequence: CASSFSGHSYNEQFF. The CDR3 coding sequence is TGTGCCAGCAGCTTTAGCGGCCACTCCTACAATGAGCAGTTCTTC.